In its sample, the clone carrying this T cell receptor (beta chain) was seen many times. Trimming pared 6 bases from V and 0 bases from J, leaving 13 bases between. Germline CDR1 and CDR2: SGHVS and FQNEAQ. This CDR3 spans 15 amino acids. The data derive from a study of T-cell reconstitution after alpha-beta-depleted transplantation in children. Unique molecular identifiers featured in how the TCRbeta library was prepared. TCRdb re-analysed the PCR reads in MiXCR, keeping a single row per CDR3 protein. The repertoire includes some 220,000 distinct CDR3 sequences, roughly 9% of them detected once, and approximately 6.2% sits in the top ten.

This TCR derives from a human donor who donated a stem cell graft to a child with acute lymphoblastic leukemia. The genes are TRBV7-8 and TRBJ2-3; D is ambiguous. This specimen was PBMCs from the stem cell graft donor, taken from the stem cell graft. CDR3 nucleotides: TGTGCCAGCAGTTTCCCTTCAGGTAGCACAGATACGCAGTATTTT. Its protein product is CASSFPSGSTDTQYF.